The 18 T cell receptor beta chains reported below all come from one sample, sequenced in a study of CD8 T cells in Susac syndrome. RNA amounts of roughly 0.45 to 1 ug underwent reverse transcription with random hexamers. TCRdb re-derived calls from the immunoSEQ multiplex PCR reads in MiXCR, one entry per CDR3 protein. The sample has 100,000 to 150,000 distinct CDR3 sequences, around 96% seen once. The specimen was CD8+ T cells from PBMCs. All receptors come from a human donor with Susac syndrome.

The genes are TRBV20-1 and TRBJ2-1, with TRBD2 identical over 12 bases. Germline CDR1 reads DFQATT; CDR2 reads SNEGSKA (reference sequence). V shed 6 bases, J shed 4 bases, and the junction held 1 base outside the gene matches. The CDR3 contains 13 residues. The CDR3 spells CSATSGRYNEQFF. For the CDR3, the DNA is TGCAGTGCGACTAGCGGGAGATACAATGAGCAGTTCTTC.

The gene calls are TRBV6-5 and TRBJ2-7; 7 nucleotides line up with TRBD1. The CDR3 has 15 residues. The ends lost 6 bases at V and 1 base at J; junction bases unmatched: 9. Germline lookup yields CDR1 MNHEY and CDR2 SVGAGI. CDR3 sequence: CASSPGTVESYEQYF. The CDR3 region has the DNA TGTGCCAGCAGCCCTGGGACAGTAGAGTCCTACGAGCAGTACTTC.

The chain combines TRBV20-1 with TRBJ1-5; TRBD1 matches 12 bases. This CDR3 is built from 15 residues. V lost 3 bases to trimming and J lost 7 bases; unmatched junction nucleotides: 7. Germline V gene lookup returns CDR1 DFQATT and CDR2 SNEGSKA (reference sequence). The CDR3, as DNA: TGCAGTGCTAGCTTCGGGACAGGGGGCCAACAGCCCCAGCATTTT. This translates into CSASFGTGGQQPQHF.

The chain joins TRBV19 to TRBJ1-5, with a possible D match to TRBD1 (5 bases). CDR1 and CDR2 (germline): LNHDA, SQIVND (reference sequence). The germline V and J ends were trimmed by 8 bases and 1 base, with 15 bases remaining between them. This CDR3 comprises 15 residues. As DNA, the CDR3 is TGTGCCAGTGGGAGGGCAAGACAGAGCAATCAGCCCCAGCATTTT. Translated, it gives CASGRARQSNQPQHF. Together with reference TRBV19 and TRBJ1-5, the CDR3 gives the full variable domain: DGGITQSPKYLFRKEGQNVTLSCEQNLNHDAMYWYRQDPGQGLRLIYYSQIVNDFQKGDIAEGYSVSREKKESFPLTVTSAQKNPTAFYLCASGRARQSNQPQHFGDGTRLSIL.

This chain uses TRBV20-1 with TRBJ2-7; TRBD2 might be the D (5 bases). Trimming pared 5 bases from V and 5 bases from J, leaving 22 bases between. The CDR3 extends over 15 amino acids. The germline V gene has CDR1 DFQATT and CDR2 SNEGSKA (reference sequence). The CDR3 DNA reads as TGCAGTGCTGGGAGTTACTCCGCCCGGGATCACGAGCAGTACTTC. Its protein is CSAGSYSARDHEQYF.

The DNA for the CDR3 is TGTGCCAGCAGCCCAGAAGACTCTGGGGCCAACGTCCTGACTTTC. It is translated as CASSPEDSGANVLTF. The chain employs TRBV6-2 or TRBV6-3 and TRBJ2-6; D not resolved. This CDR3 has 15 amino acids. Germline V lookup: CDR1 MNHEY, CDR2 SVGEGT. Trimming cost V 6 bases and J 0 bases, with 9 bases left between them.

The chain is built from TRBV4-1 and TRBJ2-7; 7 nucleotides match TRBD1. Looked up from germline, CDR1 is MGHRA and CDR2 is YSYEKL. The V gene end was trimmed by 0 bases and the J gene end by 0 bases; junction bases not matched to a gene: 2. This CDR3 is built from 15 residues. CDR3 sequence: CASSQDRDSSYEQYF. CDR3 DNA: TGCGCCAGCAGCCAAGATCGGGACAGCTCCTACGAGCAGTACTTC.

The V gene is TRBV4-2, the J gene TRBJ2-2; the D gene is possibly TRBD1 (6 bases). The germline CDR1 and CDR2 sequences are LGHNA and YNFKEQ. The CDR3 covers 18 residues. Trimming pared 0 bases from V and 4 bases from J, leaving 18 bases between. CDR3 residues: CASSQDPITQGPTGELFF. DNA for the CDR3: TGTGCCAGCAGCCAAGATCCAATAACCCAGGGGCCCACCGGGGAGCTGTTTTTT.

The chain combines TRBV6-5 with TRBJ2-2; D is ambiguous. The ends were cut back, 0 bases at V and 4 bases at J, with 15 bases in the middle. The CDR3 totals 17 residues. Germline CDR1 and CDR2: MNHEY and SVGAGI. CDR3 loop: CASSYSGQEVFTGELFF. The DNA for the CDR3 is TGTGCCAGCAGTTACTCGGGTCAAGAGGTGTTCACCGGGGAGCTGTTTTTT.

The V gene is TRBV4-1, the J gene TRBJ1-1, with D possibly being TRBD1 (6 bases). In germline, CDR1 is MGHRA, CDR2 YSYEKL. There are 13 residues in the CDR3. V lost 6 bases and J lost 5, with 13 bases in between. For the CDR3, the DNA is TGCGCCAGCAGTCCTCTACAGGGAACTGAAGCTTTCTTT. Translating gives CASSPLQGTEAFF.

The chain combines TRBV15 with TRBJ2-1; D gene ambiguous. The germline V gene has CDR1 LNHNV and CDR2 YYDKDF (reference sequence). V lost 3 bases, J lost 6 bases, and 15 bases lay in between. The CDR3 has 15 residues. CDR3 sequence reads: CATSSPPGGFNEQFF. The CDR3 DNA reads as TGTGCCACCAGCAGTCCACCGGGCGGCTTCAATGAGCAGTTCTTC. Combining the CDR3 with reference TRBV15 and TRBJ2-1 gives the whole variable domain DAMVIQNPRYQVTQFGKPVTLSCSQTLNHNVMYWYQQKSSQAPKLLFHYYDKDFNNEADTPDNFQSRRPNTSFCFLDIRSPGLGDTAMYLCATSSPPGGFNEQFFGPGTRLTVL.

This chain connects TRBV19 to TRBJ1-1; TRBD1 aligns across 11 bases. Germline CDR1 and CDR2: LNHDA and SQIVND (reference sequence). V was clipped by 5 bases and J by 3 bases; unmatched bases: 5. This CDR3 region has 15 residues. CDR3: CASSEDRGLDTEAFF. As DNA, the CDR3 is TGTGCCAGTAGTGAGGACAGGGGGCTGGACACTGAAGCTTTCTTT.

The rearrangement links TRBV21-1 to TRBJ2-7; TRBD1 reflects the table's D call only, with no check against the DNA. TRBV21-1 is designated a pseudogene. There are 14 residues in the CDR3. CDR3 sequence: CASSIGDRETGQYF. The CDR3 bases are TGTGCCAGCAGCATCGGGGACAGGGAGACCGGGCAGTACTTC.

V and J are TRBV30 and TRBJ1-2; 7 bases align to TRBD1. The germline CDR1 and CDR2 sequences are GTSNPN and SVGIG (reference sequence). The trim removed 2 bases at V and 0 bases at J, leaving 6 bases unmatched. The CDR3 runs to 15 residues. The CDR3 spells CAWSPGQSSNYGYTF. CDR3 bases: TGTGCCTGGAGTCCGGGACAGTCATCTAACTATGGCTACACCTTC.

V is TRBV29-1 and J is TRBJ1-2; D is possibly TRBD1 (5 bases). This CDR3 is built from 14 residues. Germline lookup yields CDR1 SQVTM and CDR2 ANQGSEA. The V gene lost 1 base and the J gene lost 8 bases, with 17 bases spanning the gap. This CDR3 reads CSVEVSGSLWGYTF. The CDR3 DNA reads TGCAGCGTTGAAGTTTCAGGGTCGCTATGGGGCTACACCTTC.

The chain is built from TRBV27 and TRBJ2-7; D is unclear. CDR1 and CDR2 from the germline V gene are MNHEY and SMNVEV (reference sequence). The CDR3 loop spans 12 amino acids. V gave up 5 bases and J gave up 6 bases, with 11 bases separating them. CDR3 in amino acids: CASSTTSREQYF. In nucleotides, the CDR3 is TGTGCCAGCAGTACGACGAGTCGCGAGCAGTACTTC.

This chain joins TRBV3-1 and TRBJ2-3; D possibly uses TRBD1 or TRBD2 (5 bases each). The CDR3 runs to 15 residues. CDR1 LGHDT and CDR2 YNNKEL come from the germline V gene (reference sequence). V was pared by 4 bases and J by 4 bases, with 15 bases between. In DNA, the CDR3 is TGTGCCAGCAGCCCCGGGACCCCCCCCGCAGATACGCAGTATTTT. It encodes CASSPGTPPADTQYF.

The chain carries TRBV12-3 or TRBV12-4 and TRBJ2-2; 8 bases fit TRBD2. The CDR3 covers 16 residues. Trimming took 5 bases from V and 4 from J; bases not matched to a gene: 9. CDR3 residues: CASSPLTGGPTGELFF. CDR3 nucleotides: TGTGCCAGCAGTCCCTTAACGGGAGGGCCCACCGGGGAGCTGTTTTTT.